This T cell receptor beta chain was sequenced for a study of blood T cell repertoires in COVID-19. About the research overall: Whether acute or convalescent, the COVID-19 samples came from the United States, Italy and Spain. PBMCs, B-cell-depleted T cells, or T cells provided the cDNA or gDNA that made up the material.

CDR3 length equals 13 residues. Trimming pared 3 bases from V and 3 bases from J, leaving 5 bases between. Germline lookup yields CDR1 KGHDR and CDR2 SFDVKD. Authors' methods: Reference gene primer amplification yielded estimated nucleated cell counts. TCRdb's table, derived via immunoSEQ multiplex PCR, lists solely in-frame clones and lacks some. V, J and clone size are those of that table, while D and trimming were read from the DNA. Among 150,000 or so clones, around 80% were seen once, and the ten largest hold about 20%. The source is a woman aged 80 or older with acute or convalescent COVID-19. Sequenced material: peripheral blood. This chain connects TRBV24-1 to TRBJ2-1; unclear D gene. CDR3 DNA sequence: TGTGCCACCAGTGATCCCCTCTACAATGAGCAGTTCTTC. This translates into CATSDPLYNEQFF.